The next 12 T cell receptor beta chains were all read from a single sample in a study of T cell responses to AZD1222 COVID-19 vaccine. Here immunoSEQ multiplex PCR was the method, and the copy in TCRdb shows in-frame clones only, minus some. Found here are around 120,000 clones, about 92% of them singletons; the top ten hold 4% to 6%. The material sequenced was peripheral blood, taken 28 days after the second AZD1222 dose. These receptor sequences come from an adult who received the AZD1222 COVID-19 vaccine.

This chain connects TRBV4-3 to TRBJ2-7; 8 nucleotides align to TRBD2. The CDR3 spans 17 residues. Trimming took 0 bases from V and 0 from J; bases not matched to a gene: 7. Germline V CDR1 and CDR2: LGHNA, YSLEER. CDR3 amino acids: CASSQEVLAASSYEQYF. CDR3 DNA sequence: TGCGCCAGCAGCCAAGAGGTACTAGCGGCAAGCTCCTACGAGCAGTACTTC.

CDR3 amino acids: CASSYSEGTGNTIYF. CDR3 nucleotides: TGTGCCAGCAGTTACTCGGAGGGGACAGGAAACACCATATATTTT. The chain combines TRBV6-5 with TRBJ1-3, with D maybe TRBD1 (6 bases). Germline CDR1 reads MNHEY; CDR2 reads SVGAGI. The CDR3 loop spans 15 amino acids. The ends were cut back, 0 bases at V and 4 bases at J, with 10 bases in the middle.

The rearrangement uses TRBV5-4 and TRBJ1-2; no definite D call. The germline gives CDR1 SGHNT, CDR2 YYREEE (reference sequence). The CDR3 extends over 16 amino acids. Deletions cut 0 bases from V and 0 bases from J, with 12 bases between. DNA for the CDR3: TGTGCCAGCAGCTTGGGGTACGAACGTACTAACTATGGCTACACCTTC. Translation gives CASSLGYERTNYGYTF.

This chain links TRBV14 with TRBJ2-3, with a weak D call TRBD2 (5 bases). Per germline, CDR1 SGHDN and CDR2 FVKESK. With 2 bases removed from V and 2 bases from J, the gap between germline ends came to 14 bases. The CDR3 covers 16 residues. In nucleotides, the CDR3 is TGTGCCAGCAGCCAAAGGATGAGCGGTTACACAGATACGCAGTATTTT. Translated, it gives CASSQRMSGYTDTQYF.

This clone was observed a single time. The chain employs TRBV7-2 and TRBJ1-3; TRBD1 aligns across 8 bases. The CDR3 extends over 15 amino acids. CDR1 and CDR2 (germline): SGHTA, FQGNSA. With V trimmed by 1 base and J by 6 bases, 5 bases remained unmatched. The CDR3, as DNA: TGTGCCAGCAGCTTAGTCTCGGACAGGGTAAACACCATATATTTT. Amino acids: CASSLVSDRVNTIYF.

This chain uses TRBV4-1 with TRBJ1-4; perhaps TRBD1 as D (5 bases). The V gene's germline CDR1 is MGHRA and CDR2 YSYEKL. The CDR3 loop spans 13 amino acids. V was clipped by 1 base and J by 15 bases, with 15 bases between them. The CDR3 loop reads CASSQVNGEGVFF. CDR3 coding DNA: TGCGCCAGCAGCCAAGTCAATGGGGAAGGGGTGTTTTTT.

V is TRBV2 and J is TRBJ1-6; no reliable D call. V was shortened by 1 base and J by 6 bases, with 4 bases between the two germline ends. Germline lookup yields CDR1 SNHLY and CDR2 FYNNEI. The CDR3 contains 13 residues. In nucleotides, the CDR3 is TGTGCCAGCAGTGAAGGTCCTAATTCACCCCTCCACTTT. This codes for CASSEGPNSPLHF.

V usage is TRBV19 and J usage is TRBJ2-2; D is possibly TRBD2 (5 bases). This CDR3 is built from 16 residues. V lost 4 bases and J lost 2, with 14 bases in between. The germline gives CDR1 LNHDA, CDR2 SQIVND (reference sequence). The chain's CDR3 is CASSTRGSHNTGELFF. DNA of the CDR3: TGTGCCAGTAGTACCCGGGGTAGCCATAACACCGGGGAGCTGTTTTTT.

V is TRBV2 and J is TRBJ1-6, with D maybe TRBD1 (6 bases). Trimming left V 6 bases short and J 0 bases short, with 15 bases between. This CDR3 has 17 residues. From germline, CDR1 is SNHLY and CDR2 FYNNEI. For the CDR3, the DNA is TGTGCCAGCAGGACCTCAACAGGGAGCTCCTATAATTCACCCCTCCACTTT. Protein product: CASRTSTGSSYNSPLHF.

The rearrangement links TRBV30 to TRBJ2-7; possible D gene TRBD1, 6 bases. Trimming left V 2 bases short and J 1 base short, with 9 bases between. The CDR3 has 13 amino acids. In germline, CDR1 is GTSNPN, CDR2 SVGIG (reference sequence). The CDR3 sequence: CAWSLQGSYEQYF. The CDR3 coding sequence is TGTGCCTGGAGTTTACAGGGATCCTACGAGCAGTACTTC.

The rearrangement joins TRBV19 to TRBJ1-1, with TRBD1 as a possible D gene (6 bases). Germline values: CDR1 LNHDA, CDR2 SQIVND (reference sequence). The length of the CDR3 is 15 residues. Trimming took off 5 bases at V and 2 bases at J, with 15 bases between the two ends. The DNA for the CDR3 is TGTGCCAGTAGTTTCCGTCTCGGGGGCAACACTGAAGCTTTCTTT. Translated, it gives CASSFRLGGNTEAFF.

The chain carries TRBV4-3 and TRBJ2-2, with 7 bases matching TRBD2. Germline V gene data show CDR1 as LGHNA and CDR2 as YSLEER. The CDR3 loop spans 14 amino acids. Losses at the gene ends were 1 base for V and 7 bases for J; bases not matched to a gene: 3. The CDR3 nucleotides are TGCGCCAGCAGCCAAGGTCGGACTAGCGGGGAGCTGTTTTTT. As protein: CASSQGRTSGELFF.